Presented here are 14 T cell receptor beta chains from one specimen sequenced in a study of PD-L1 blockade in urothelial cancer. Time point denoted: peripheral blood 6 weeks after treatment start. Using immunoSEQ multiplex PCR, the repertoire was profiled, and TCRdb retains in-frame clones only, with some absent. The repertoire holds tens of thousands of clones, with approximately 86% as singletons. The input for sequencing was PBMCs, taken around atezolizumab (anti-PD-L1) treatment. The receptors were gathered from a man aged 65 to 85 with urothelial cancer.

This chain uses TRBV14 with TRBJ2-1; TRBD2 agrees at 8 bases. Germline V gene data show CDR1 as SGHDN and CDR2 as FVKESK. This CDR3 is built from 13 residues. The V and J ends lost 1 base and 12 bases, in that order; junction bases with no gene match: 5. CDR3 sequence reads: CASSQGAGARQFF. CDR3 nucleotides: TGTGCCAGCAGCCAAGGAGCGGGAGCCCGGCAGTTCTTC.

The chain uses TRBV7-9 and TRBJ2-1; perhaps TRBD2 as D (5 bases). Trimming took off 8 bases at V and 6 bases at J, with 14 bases between the two ends. Germline CDR1 is SEHNR and CDR2 is FQNEAQ (reference sequence). The CDR3 extends over 13 amino acids. The CDR3 sequence: CASSLTRSNEQFF. The CDR3 DNA is TGTGCCAGCTCCTTAACTAGATCCAATGAGCAGTTCTTC. The whole variable domain, filled in from reference TRBV7-9 and TRBJ2-1, reads DTGVSQNPRHKITKRGQNVTFRCDPISEHNRLYWYRQTLGQGPEFLTYFQNEAQLEKSRLLSDRFSAERPKGSFSTLEIQRTEQGDSAMYLCASSLTRSNEQFFGPGTRLTVL.

This chain joins TRBV18 and TRBJ2-7; perhaps TRBD1 as D (6 bases). Germline lookup yields CDR1 KGHSH and CDR2 LQKENI. CDR3 length equals 14 residues. V lost 0 bases to trimming and J lost 9 bases, with 15 bases between them. CDR3 DNA: TGTGCCAGCTCACCACCGATGGGCAGGGGACGGCAGTACTTC. The encoded protein is CASSPPMGRGRQYF.

This sequence joins TRBV9 and TRBJ2-1; TRBD2 matches at 14 bases. Germline CDR1 SGDLS, CDR2 YYNGEE. The J segment lost 7 bases and the V segment lost 0 bases, leaving 3 bases of the junction unmatched. This CDR3 has 16 residues. The CDR3 nucleotides read TGTGCCAGCAGCGTAGCAGGGACTAGCGGGAGTAATGAGCAGTTCTTC. Translating it yields CASSVAGTSGSNEQFF.

This sequence joins TRBV5-1 and TRBJ1-1; TRBD1 agrees at 7 bases. From germline, CDR1 is SGHRS and CDR2 YFSETQ. Trimming took 4 bases from V and 0 from J; bases not matched to a gene: 9. CDR3 size: 16 residues. The CDR3 loop is CASSQGGTGMNTEAFF. The CDR3 nucleotides read TGCGCCAGCAGCCAGGGGGGCACGGGAATGAACACTGAAGCTTTCTTT.

CDR3 protein: CSVRKRVLNTEAFF. The CDR3 region has the DNA TGCAGCGTAAGAAAGAGGGTGTTGAACACTGAAGCTTTCTTT. The chain has TRBV29-1 and TRBJ1-1; D gene uncertain. The V and J ends lost 6 bases and 0 bases respectively, with 14 bases between them. The CDR3 runs to 14 residues. The V gene's germline CDR1 is SQVTM and CDR2 ANQGSEA.

This clone has only one observation. This chain uses TRBV9 with TRBJ1-3; 7 positions match TRBD1. The CDR3 extends over 16 amino acids. Germline trimming cut 0 bases from V and 2 bases from J; bases unmatched to any gene: 5. Germline V gene sequence: CDR1 SGDLS, CDR2 YYNGEE. CDR3 residues: CASSVGSGTAGNTIYF. DNA of the CDR3: TGTGCCAGCAGCGTAGGTTCAGGGACAGCTGGAAACACCATATATTTT. Using reference TRBV9 and TRBJ1-3 for the parts outside the CDR3, the full variable domain is DSGVTQTPKHLITATGQRVTLRCSPRSGDLSVYWYQQSLDQGLQFLIQYYNGEERAKGNILERFSAQQFPDLHSELNLSSLELGDSALYFCASSVGSGTAGNTIYFGEGSWLTVV.

The J gene is TRBJ1-2, the V gene TRBV19; D gene ambiguous. The CDR3 has 15 amino acids. Trimming left V 1 base short and J 7 bases short, with 16 bases between. The germline V gene encodes CDR1 LNHDA and CDR2 SQIVND (reference sequence). CDR3 bases: TGTGCCAGTAGTATAGCCGGGGAAAGGGCTCGTGGCTACACCTTC. Translated: CASSIAGERARGYTF.

This chain links TRBV6-1 with TRBJ1-5, with TRBD1 matching 8 bases. Germline V gene sequence: CDR1 MNHNS, CDR2 SASEGT. With V trimmed by 5 bases and J by 1 base, 1 base remained unmatched. The CDR3 sequence is 14 residues long. CDR3 amino acids: CASSRQGSNQPQHF. In nucleotides, the CDR3 is TGTGCCAGCAGTAGACAGGGGAGCAATCAGCCCCAGCATTTT.

This chain joins TRBV4-1 and TRBJ2-1, with 9 bases lining up with TRBD1. This CDR3 region has 16 residues. J was trimmed by 1 base and V by 2 bases; bases with no gene match: 3. The germline V gene has CDR1 MGHRA and CDR2 YSYEKL. CDR3 in DNA: TGCGCCAGCAGCCAAATGGGGACAGGGTCCTACAATGAGCAGTTCTTC. Encoded protein: CASSQMGTGSYNEQFF.

This sequence joins TRBV28 and TRBJ2-3; D unclear. This CDR3 contains 12 residues. The V gene lost 8 bases and the J gene lost 1 base, with 7 bases spanning the gap. Germline-derived CDR1 and CDR2 are MDHEN and SYDVKM. In DNA, the CDR3 is TGTGCCAGCTCTCCTGGCACAGATACGCAGTATTTT. As protein: CASSPGTDTQYF.

The J gene is TRBJ1-1, the V gene TRBV19, with D hard to call. This CDR3 comprises 13 residues. CDR1 is LNHDA, CDR2 SQIVND, per germline (reference sequence). Trimming took 6 bases from V and 5 from J, leaving 13 bases between them. The CDR3 region is CASSKRAGTEAFF. DNA of the CDR3: TGTGCCAGTAGCAAACGAGCCGGGACTGAAGCTTTCTTT.

V usage is TRBV18 and J usage is TRBJ1-2; 9 bases align to TRBD1. Germline values: CDR1 KGHSH, CDR2 LQKENI. J lost 3 bases, V lost 2 bases, and 4 bases had no gene match. This CDR3 has 15 amino acids. In DNA, the CDR3 is TGTGCCAGCTCACCAGGACAGGGGAACGACTATGGCTACACCTTC. Protein product: CASSPGQGNDYGYTF.

This chain links TRBV10-3 with TRBJ1-5; 12 bases map to TRBD1. Germline V gene data show CDR1 as ENHRY and CDR2 as SYGVKD. The CDR3 is made up of 16 amino acids. V trimming: 2 bases; J trimming: 6 bases; junction bases outside the gene matches: 5. CDR3 nucleotides: TGTGCCATCAGTGAGGGGGGGACAGGGGGCGGTCAGCCCCAGCATTTT. Translated, it gives CAISEGGTGGGQPQHF.